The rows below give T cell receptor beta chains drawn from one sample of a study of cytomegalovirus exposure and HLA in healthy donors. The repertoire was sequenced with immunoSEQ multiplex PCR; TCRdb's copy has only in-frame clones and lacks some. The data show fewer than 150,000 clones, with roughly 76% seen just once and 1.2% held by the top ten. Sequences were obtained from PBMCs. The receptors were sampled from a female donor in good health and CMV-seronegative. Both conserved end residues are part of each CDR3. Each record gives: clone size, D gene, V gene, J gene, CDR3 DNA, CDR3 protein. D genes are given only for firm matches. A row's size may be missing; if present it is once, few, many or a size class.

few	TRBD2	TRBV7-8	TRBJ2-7	TGTGCCAGCAGCTTAGGAGCGGGAGGCTACGAGCAGTACTTC	CASSLGAGGYEQYF
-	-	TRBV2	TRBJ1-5	TGTGCCAGCAAAAAACTACTAGGCAGCAATCAGCCCCAGCATTTT	CASKKLLGSNQPQHF
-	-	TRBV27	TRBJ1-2	TGTGCCAGCAGTTTGGGCAGGGAGGGTAGCTACACCTTC	CASSLGREGSYTF
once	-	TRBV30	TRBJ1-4	TGTGCCTGGAGTGTCCCAGGGCCGAATGAAAAACTGTTTTTT	CAWSVPGPNEKLFF
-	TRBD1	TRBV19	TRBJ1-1	TGTGCCAGTAGTATAGATACAGGGGGGAACACTGAAGCTTTCTTT	CASSIDTGGNTEAFF
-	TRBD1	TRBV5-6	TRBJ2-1	TGTGCCAGCAGCATAGCGGGACAGGGGAAGGGTGAGCAGTTCTTC	CASSIAGQGKGEQFF
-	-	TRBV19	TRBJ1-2	TGTGCCAGTAGTATAACGGGACTCGGTAACTATGGCTACACCTTC	CASSITGLGNYGYTF
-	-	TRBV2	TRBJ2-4	TGTGCCCTCACAATGGGGCTAAAAAACATTCAGTACTTC	CALTMGLKNIQYF
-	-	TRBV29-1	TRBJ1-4	TGCAGCATCCGCGGGCGAACTAATGAAAAACTGTTTTTT	CSIRGRTNEKLFF
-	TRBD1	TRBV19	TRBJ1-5	TGTGCCACCAACGCCCAGGGGGCTCGCAATCAGCCCCAGCATTTT	CATNAQGARNQPQHF
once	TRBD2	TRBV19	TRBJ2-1	TGTGCCACCCAAGGGGGACTAGTTACCTTCAGCTCCTACAATGAGCAGTTCTTC	CATQGGLVTFSSYNEQFF
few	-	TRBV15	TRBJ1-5	TGTGCCACCAGCAGATCCGCCAGTAGCAATCAGCCCCAGCATTTT	CATSRSASSNQPQHF
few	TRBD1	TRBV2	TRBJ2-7	TGTGCCAGCAGTGAATTTGGGACAGGGGGCGATCCCTACGAGCAGTACTTC	CASSEFGTGGDPYEQYF
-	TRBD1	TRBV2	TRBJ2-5	TGTGCCAGCAGATGGACAGGGGTTAGGGAGACCCAGTACTTC	CASRWTGVRETQYF
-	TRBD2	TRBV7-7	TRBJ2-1	TGTGCTAGCAGCTCGCTCCCCGGGACTAGCGGGACCAATGAGCAGTTCTTC	CASSSLPGTSGTNEQFF
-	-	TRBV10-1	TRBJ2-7	TGCGCCAGCAGTGAGTGGACTCTAGGCTCCGAGCAGTACTTC	CASSEWTLGSEQYF
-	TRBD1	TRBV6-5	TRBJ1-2	TGTGCCAGCGGTGACAGGGGGCTGGTCTATGGCTACACCTTC	CASGDRGLVYGYTF
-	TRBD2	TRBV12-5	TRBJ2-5	TGTGCTAGTTTATCTGAGTCTGCGGGAGAGGAGACCCAGTACTTC	CASLSESAGEETQYF
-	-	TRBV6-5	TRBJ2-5	TGTGCCAGCAGTGACGGACAGACAAAGACCCAGTACTTC	CASSDGQTKTQYF
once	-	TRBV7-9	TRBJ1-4	TGTGCCAGCAGCTTACACGGGGAAGGTACTAATGAAAAACTGTTTTTT	CASSLHGEGTNEKLFF
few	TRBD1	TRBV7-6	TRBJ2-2	TGTGCCAGCAGCTTAGCGGAGGTGACAGGGGCTAACACCGGGGAGCTGTTTTTT	CASSLAEVTGANTGELFF
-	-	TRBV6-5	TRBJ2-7	TGTGCCAGCAGCTTCAGCTACGAGCAGTACTTC	CASSFSYEQYF
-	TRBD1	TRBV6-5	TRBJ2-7	TGTGCCAGCAGTTACGGGGGGACAGGGGACGAGCAGTACTTC	CASSYGGTGDEQYF
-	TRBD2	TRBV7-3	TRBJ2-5	TGTGCCAGCAGCCAAGGACTAGCGGAGGCGCAGTACTTC	CASSQGLAEAQYF
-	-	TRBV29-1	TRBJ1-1	TGCAGCGCCTTGGGCGAGTCGAACACTGAAGCTTTCTTT	CSALGESNTEAFF
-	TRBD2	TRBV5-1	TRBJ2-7	TGCGCCAGCAGCTTGGAAGCGGGGGTTACCTACGAGCAGTACTTC	CASSLEAGVTYEQYF